This T cell receptor (beta chain) was identified during a study of post-analysis software for immune sequencing data. Overall study findings and caveats: The normalized Chao1 diversity of multiple sclerosis patients was significantly lower than that of controls. About five TRBV segments were more frequent in patients than controls; TRBV5-6, TRBV5-1 and TRBV20-1 belonged to this group.

The CDR3 spans 15 residues. The ends were cut back, 2 bases at V and 0 bases at J, with 12 bases in the middle. The germline V gene encodes CDR1 SGHRS and CDR2 YFSETQ. The table lists this clonotype with a few counts. Antigen specificity is unknown. The library was made from cDNA and included unique molecular identifiers. MiXCR, applied by TCRdb to the PCR reads, yields one record per CDR3 protein. The table shows about 150,000 distinct CDR3 sequences, with over 25% occurring only once. This sequence was found in a girl under 18 with multiple sclerosis. This sequence joins TRBV5-1 and TRBJ2-7, with D uncertain. Source material: blood. The CDR3 is CASSFSGTISYEQYF. CDR3 in DNA: TGCGCCAGCAGCTTTTCTGGCACAATCTCCTACGAGCAGTACTTC.